In its sample, the clone carrying this T cell receptor beta chain was seen a few times. The antigen is not known. Germline V CDR1 and CDR2: MGHDK, SYGVNS. CDR3 length equals 12 residues. Trimming removed 6 bases from V and 1 base from J, with 6 bases in between. This sample is part of a study of CD8 T cells in ankylosing spondylitis. One entry per CDR3 protein results from TCRdb running MiXCR on the 5' RACE reads. This sample yields about 480,000 distinct CDR3 sequences, of which roughly a sixth are seen a single time; just over 1% belongs to the top ten. Whole-study results and caveats: For ankylosing spondylitis blood, a TCR beta motif of several highly homologous variants appeared characteristic.

The rearrangement links TRBV25-1 to TRBJ1-1, with D uncertain. This TCR derives from a male donor with ankylosing spondylitis. The sequencing input was blood, either unsorted or a sorted T cell fraction (not recorded which). The CDR3 protein is CASSRANTEAFF. CDR3 in DNA: TGTGCCAGCAGCCGGGCGAACACTGAAGCTTTCTTT.